The 2 T cell receptor beta chains below come from one sample, sequenced in a study of shared clonotypes between healthy human individuals. Libraries were prepared by immunoSEQ multiplex PCR; TCRdb keeps only in-frame clonotypes and omits some of them. The sample shows some 1,600,000 clones, 95% to 99% of them seen only once. Sequenced sample: naive CD4+ T cells sorted from blood. Subset reported: CD45RA+ positively selected. The receptor source for this set is a man aged 30-40 years in good health.

The V call is TRBV7-9, the J call TRBJ2-7; D perhaps matches TRBD2 (5 bases). CDR3 length: 14 amino acids. Between the trimmed V and J ends, which lost 1 base and 0 bases, there was a span of 7 bases. The germline V gene has CDR1 SEHNR and CDR2 FQNEAQ (reference sequence). The CDR3 region is CASSLVGNSYEQYF. CDR3 in DNA: TGTGCCAGCAGCTTAGTCGGGAACTCCTACGAGCAGTACTTC.

The V gene is TRBV10-3, the J gene TRBJ2-7; 9 nucleotides match TRBD2. After removal of 10 bases from V and 4 bases from J, the junction contained 26 bases not matched to a gene. The CDR3 has 19 amino acids. The V gene's germline CDR1 is ENHRY and CDR2 SYGVKD. The CDR3: CATTNFQGFGYSGRYEQYF. CDR3 nucleotide sequence: TGTGCCACCACAAATTTTCAGGGATTCGGATATAGCGGGAGATACGAGCAGTACTTC.